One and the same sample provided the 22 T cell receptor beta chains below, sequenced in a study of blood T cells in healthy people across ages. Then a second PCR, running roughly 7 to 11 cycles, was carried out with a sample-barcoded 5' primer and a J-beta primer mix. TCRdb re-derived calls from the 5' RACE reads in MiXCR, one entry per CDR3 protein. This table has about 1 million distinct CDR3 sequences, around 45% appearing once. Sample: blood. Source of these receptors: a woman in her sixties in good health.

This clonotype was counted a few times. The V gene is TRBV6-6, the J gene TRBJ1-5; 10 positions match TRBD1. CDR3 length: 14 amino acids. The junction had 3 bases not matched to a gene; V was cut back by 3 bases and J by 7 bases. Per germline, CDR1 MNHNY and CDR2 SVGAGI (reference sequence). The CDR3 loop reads CASSYGTGVQPQHF. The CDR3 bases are TGTGCCAGCAGTTATGGGACAGGGGTCCAGCCCCAGCATTTT.

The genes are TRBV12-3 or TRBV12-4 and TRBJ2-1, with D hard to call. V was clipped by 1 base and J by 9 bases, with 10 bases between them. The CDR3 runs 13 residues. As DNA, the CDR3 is TGTGCCAGCAGTTTAGGGCCCGGCGTTGAGCAGTTCTTC. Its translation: CASSLGPGVEQFF.

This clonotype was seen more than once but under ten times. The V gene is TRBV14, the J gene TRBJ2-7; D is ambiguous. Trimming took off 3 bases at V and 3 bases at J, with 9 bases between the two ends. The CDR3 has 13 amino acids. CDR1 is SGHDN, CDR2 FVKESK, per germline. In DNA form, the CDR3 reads TGTGCCAGCAGCCACGACTTGGGCTACGAGCAGTACTTC. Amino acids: CASSHDLGYEQYF. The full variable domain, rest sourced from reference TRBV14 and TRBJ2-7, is EAGVTQFPSHSVIEKGQTVTLRCDPISGHDNLYWYRRVMGKEIKFLLHFVKESKQDESGMPNNRFLAERTGGTYSTLKVQPAELEDSGVYFCASSHDLGYEQYFGPGTRLTVT.

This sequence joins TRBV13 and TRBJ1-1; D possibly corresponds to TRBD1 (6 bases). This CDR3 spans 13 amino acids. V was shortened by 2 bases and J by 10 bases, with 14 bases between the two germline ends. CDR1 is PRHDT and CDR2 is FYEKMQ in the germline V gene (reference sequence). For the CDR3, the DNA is TGTGCCAGCAGCTTAACCCGGGGGCGCGGAGCTTTCTTT. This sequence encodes CASSLTRGRGAFF.

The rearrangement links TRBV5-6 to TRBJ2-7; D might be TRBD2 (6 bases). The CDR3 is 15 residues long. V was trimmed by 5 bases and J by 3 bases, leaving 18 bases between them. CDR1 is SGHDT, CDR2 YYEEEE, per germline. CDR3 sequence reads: CASRGGTRGYYEQYF. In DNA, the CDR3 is TGTGCCAGCAGAGGCGGGACTCGAGGCTACTACGAGCAGTACTTC.

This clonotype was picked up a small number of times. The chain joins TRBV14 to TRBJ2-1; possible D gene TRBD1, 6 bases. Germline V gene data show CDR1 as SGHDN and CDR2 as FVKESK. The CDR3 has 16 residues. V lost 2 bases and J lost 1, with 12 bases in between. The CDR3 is CASSQLRDISYNEQFF. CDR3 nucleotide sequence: TGTGCCAGCAGCCAATTACGGGACATATCCTACAATGAGCAGTTCTTC. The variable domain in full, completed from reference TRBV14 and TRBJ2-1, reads EAGVTQFPSHSVIEKGQTVTLRCDPISGHDNLYWYRRVMGKEIKFLLHFVKESKQDESGMPNNRFLAERTGGTYSTLKVQPAELEDSGVYFCASSQLRDISYNEQFFGPGTRLTVL.

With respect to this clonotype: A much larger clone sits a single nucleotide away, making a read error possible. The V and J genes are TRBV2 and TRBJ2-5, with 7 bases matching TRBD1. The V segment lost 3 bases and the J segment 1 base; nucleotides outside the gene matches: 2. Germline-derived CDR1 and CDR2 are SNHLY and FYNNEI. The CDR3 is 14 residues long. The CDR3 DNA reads TGTGCCAGCAGTGACAGGGGGTCCCAAGAGACCCAGTACTTC. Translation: CASSDRGSQETQYF.

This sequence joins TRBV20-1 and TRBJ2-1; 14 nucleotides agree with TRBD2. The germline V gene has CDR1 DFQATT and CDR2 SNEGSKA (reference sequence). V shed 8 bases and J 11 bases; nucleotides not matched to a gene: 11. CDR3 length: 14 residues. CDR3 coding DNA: TGCAGTCCCAACCCGGGACTAGCGGGAGTAAAGCAGTTCTTC. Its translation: CSPNPGLAGVKQFF.

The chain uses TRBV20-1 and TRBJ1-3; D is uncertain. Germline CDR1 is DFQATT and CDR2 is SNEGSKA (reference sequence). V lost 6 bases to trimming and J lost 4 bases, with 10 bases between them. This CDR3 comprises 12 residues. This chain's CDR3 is CSASGPGNTIYF. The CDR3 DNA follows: TGCAGTGCCTCCGGACCCGGAAACACCATATATTTT.

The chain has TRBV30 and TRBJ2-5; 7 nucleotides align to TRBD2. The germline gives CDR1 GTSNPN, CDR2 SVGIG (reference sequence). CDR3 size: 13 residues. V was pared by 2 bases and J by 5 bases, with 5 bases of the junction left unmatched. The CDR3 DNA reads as TGTGCCTGGAGTCGGCGGGAGAAGGAGACCCAGTACTTC. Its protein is CAWSRREKETQYF.

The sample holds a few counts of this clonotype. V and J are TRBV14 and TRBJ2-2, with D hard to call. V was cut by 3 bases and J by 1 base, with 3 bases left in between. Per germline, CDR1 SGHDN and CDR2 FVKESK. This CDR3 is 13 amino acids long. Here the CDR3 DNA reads TGTGCCAGCAGCCATCGGAACACCGGGGAGCTGTTTTTT. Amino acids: CASSHRNTGELFF.

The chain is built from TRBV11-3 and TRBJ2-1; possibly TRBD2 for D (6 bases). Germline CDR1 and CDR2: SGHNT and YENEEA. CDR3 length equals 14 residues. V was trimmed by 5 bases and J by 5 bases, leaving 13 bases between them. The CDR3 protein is CASSVTSLHNEQFF. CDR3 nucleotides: TGTGCCAGCAGCGTCACTAGCCTCCACAATGAGCAGTTCTTC. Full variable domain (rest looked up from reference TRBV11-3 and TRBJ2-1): EAGVVQSPRYKIIEKKQPVAFWCNPISGHNTLYWYLQNLGQGPELLIRYENEEAVDDSQLPKDRFSAERLKGVDSTLKIQPAELGDSAVYLCASSVTSLHNEQFFGPGTRLTVL.

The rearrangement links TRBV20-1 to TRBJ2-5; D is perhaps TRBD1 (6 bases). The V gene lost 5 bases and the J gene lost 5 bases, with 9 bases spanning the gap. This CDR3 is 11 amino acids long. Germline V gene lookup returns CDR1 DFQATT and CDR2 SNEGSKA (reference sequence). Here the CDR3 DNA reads TGCAGTGCTGGGACACCTGAGACCCAGTACTTC. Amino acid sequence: CSAGTPETQYF.

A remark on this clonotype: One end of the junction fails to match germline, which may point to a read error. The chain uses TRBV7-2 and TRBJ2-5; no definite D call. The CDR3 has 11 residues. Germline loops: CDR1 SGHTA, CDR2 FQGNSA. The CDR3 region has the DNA TGTGCCAGCAGCTTTAAAGAGAGCCAGTACTTC. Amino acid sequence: CASSFKESQYF.

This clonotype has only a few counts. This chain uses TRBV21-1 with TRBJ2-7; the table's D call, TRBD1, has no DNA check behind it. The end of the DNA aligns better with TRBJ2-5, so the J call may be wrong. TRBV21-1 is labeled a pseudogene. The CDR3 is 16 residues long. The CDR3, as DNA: TGTGCCAGCAGCAAAGGAAGACAGGGACGCGTTGAGACCCAGTACTTC. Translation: CASSKGRQGRVETQYF.

CDR3 nucleotides: TGTGCCAGCAGTTATCTCCGGGACAGGGTCTACGAGCAGTACTTC. Its protein is CASSYLRDRVYEQYF. The rearrangement links TRBV6-1 to TRBJ2-7, with TRBD1 matching over 9 bases. V lost 5 bases to trimming and J lost 3 bases; unmatched junction nucleotides: 8. The CDR3 is 15 residues long. Germline CDR1 MNHNS, CDR2 SASEGT.

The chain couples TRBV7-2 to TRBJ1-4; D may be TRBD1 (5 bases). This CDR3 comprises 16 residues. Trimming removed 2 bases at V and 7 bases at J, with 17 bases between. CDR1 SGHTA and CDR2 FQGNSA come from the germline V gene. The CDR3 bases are TGTGCCAGCAGCTTAAATTCGGGGGGGAACAGTGAAAAACTGTTTTTT. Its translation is CASSLNSGGNSEKLFF.

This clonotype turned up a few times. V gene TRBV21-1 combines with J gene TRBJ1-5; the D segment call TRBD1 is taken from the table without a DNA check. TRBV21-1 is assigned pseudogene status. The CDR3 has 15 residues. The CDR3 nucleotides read TGTGCCAGCAGCAAAGTGGGGAAAGGGGATCAGCCCCAGCATTTT. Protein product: CASSKVGKGDQPQHF.

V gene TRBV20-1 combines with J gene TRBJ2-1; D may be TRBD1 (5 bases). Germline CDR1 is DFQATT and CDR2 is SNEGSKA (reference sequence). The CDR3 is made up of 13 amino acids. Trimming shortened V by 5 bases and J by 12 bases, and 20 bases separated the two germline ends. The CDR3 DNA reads TGCAGTGCTGAGCAAACAGGTTCCGGGCCGCAGTTCTTC. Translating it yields CSAEQTGSGPQFF.

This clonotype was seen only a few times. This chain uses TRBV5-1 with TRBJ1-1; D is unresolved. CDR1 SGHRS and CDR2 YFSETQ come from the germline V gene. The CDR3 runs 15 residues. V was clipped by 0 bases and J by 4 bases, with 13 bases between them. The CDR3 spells CASSLGGGPGTEAFF. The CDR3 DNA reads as TGCGCCAGCAGCTTGGGAGGCGGGCCGGGCACTGAAGCTTTCTTT. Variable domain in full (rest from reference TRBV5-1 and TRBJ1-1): KAGVTQTPRYLIKTRGQQVTLSCSPISGHRSVSWYQQTPGQGLQFLFEYFSETQRNKGNFPGRFSGRQFSNSRSEMNVSTLELGDSALYLCASSLGGGPGTEAFFGQGTRLTVV.

In nucleotides, the CDR3 is TGTGCCAGCAGCTTATCGCGTCAGAACTACAATGAGCAGTACTTC. It yields the protein CASSLSRQNYNEQYF. The rearrangement joins TRBV7-2 to TRBJ2-1; D remains unclear. TRBJ2-7 explains the end of the DNA better; the J call may be wrong. CDR1 and CDR2 from the germline V gene are SGHTA and FQGNSA. The CDR3 spans 15 residues.

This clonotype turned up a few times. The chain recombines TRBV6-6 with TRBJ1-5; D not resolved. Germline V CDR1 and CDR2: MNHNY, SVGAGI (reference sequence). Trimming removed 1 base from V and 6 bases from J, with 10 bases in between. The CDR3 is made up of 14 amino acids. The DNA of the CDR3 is TGTGCCAGCAGTTACTGGGTCGGCGGTCAGCCCCAGCATTTT. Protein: CASSYWVGGQPQHF.